A single count supports the clone carrying this TCR beta chain. This entry comes from a study of blood T cell repertoires in COVID-19. Study details: There were acute and convalescent COVID-19 samples, and they came from the United States, Italy and Spain. T cells, B-cell-depleted T cells, or PBMCs supplied cDNA or gDNA.

Trimming left V 4 bases short and J 6 bases short, with 16 bases between. The V gene's germline CDR1 is SGDLS and CDR2 YYNGEE. This CDR3 contains 15 residues. The repertoire was sequenced with immunoSEQ multiplex PCR; TCRdb's copy has only in-frame clones and lacks some. The repertoire holds about 440,000 clones, with roughly 85% as singletons. Residents of about two dozen US areas, aged roughly 18 to 89 years, made up the participants. The study assigned cohorts using participant-reported clinical history. The source material was PBMCs or T cells enriched from blood (not recorded which). The receptor was derived from a woman aged 18-29 years with acute COVID-19. The rearrangement uses TRBV9 and TRBJ1-4; D unclear. DNA for the CDR3: TGTGCCAGCAGCCCGGAGGGTCAGCCTTATGAAAAACTGTTTTTT. Amino acids: CASSPEGQPYEKLFF.